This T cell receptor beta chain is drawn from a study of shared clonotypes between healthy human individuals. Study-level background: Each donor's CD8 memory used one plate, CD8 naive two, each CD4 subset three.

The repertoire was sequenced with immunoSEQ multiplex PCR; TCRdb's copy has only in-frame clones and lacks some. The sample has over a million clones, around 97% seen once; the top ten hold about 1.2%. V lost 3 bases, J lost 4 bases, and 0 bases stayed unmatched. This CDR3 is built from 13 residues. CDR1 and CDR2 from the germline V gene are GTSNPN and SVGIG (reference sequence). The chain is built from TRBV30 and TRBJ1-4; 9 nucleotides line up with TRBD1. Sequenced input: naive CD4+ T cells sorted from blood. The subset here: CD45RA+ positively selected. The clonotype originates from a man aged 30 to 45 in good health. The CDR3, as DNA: TGTGCCTGGAGGGGACAGGGTAATGAAAAACTGTTTTTT. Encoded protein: CAWRGQGNEKLFF.